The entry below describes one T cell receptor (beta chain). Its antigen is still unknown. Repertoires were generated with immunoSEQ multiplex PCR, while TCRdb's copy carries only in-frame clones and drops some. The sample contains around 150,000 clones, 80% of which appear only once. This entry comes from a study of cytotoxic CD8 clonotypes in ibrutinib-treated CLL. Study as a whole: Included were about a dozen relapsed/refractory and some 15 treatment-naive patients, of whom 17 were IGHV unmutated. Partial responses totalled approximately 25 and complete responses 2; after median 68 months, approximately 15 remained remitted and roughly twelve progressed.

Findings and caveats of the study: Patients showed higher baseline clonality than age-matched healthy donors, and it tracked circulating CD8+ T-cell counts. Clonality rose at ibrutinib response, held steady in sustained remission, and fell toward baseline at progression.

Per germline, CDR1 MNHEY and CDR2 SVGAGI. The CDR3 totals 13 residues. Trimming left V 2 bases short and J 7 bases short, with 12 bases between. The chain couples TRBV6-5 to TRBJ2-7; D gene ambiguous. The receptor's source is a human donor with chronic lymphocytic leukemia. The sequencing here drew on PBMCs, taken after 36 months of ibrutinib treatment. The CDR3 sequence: CASSYLASKEQYF. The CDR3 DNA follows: TGTGCCAGCAGTTACCTCGCCAGTAAAGAGCAGTACTTC.